The 22 T cell receptor beta chains listed next were all sequenced from one sample in a study of post-analysis software for immune sequencing data. Broader study findings: Included in a set of about five TRBV segments more frequent in patients than controls were TRBV5-6, TRBV5-1 and TRBV20-1.

TCR beta libraries were prepared from cDNA with unique molecular identifiers. TCRdb re-derived calls from the PCR reads in MiXCR, one entry per CDR3 protein. Of 700,000 to 900,000 distinct CDR3 sequences in the sample, under 60% were seen once. What these receptors recognize is not known. The specimen was blood. The origin of the receptors is a girl between 10 and 17 years old with multiple sclerosis.

This clonotype was found once. The chain links TRBV7-2 to TRBJ2-1; D may be TRBD1 (5 bases). The CDR3 covers 15 residues. With 0 bases removed from V and 5 bases from J, the gap between germline ends came to 11 bases. Germline CDR1 and CDR2: SGHTA and FQGNSA. CDR3 in DNA: TGTGCCAGCAGCTTAGCAGGGGATAGGGACAATGAGCAGTTCTTC. This sequence encodes CASSLAGDRDNEQFF.

The chain links TRBV20-1 to TRBJ2-2; TRBD2 agrees at 9 bases. The V gene's germline CDR1 is DFQATT and CDR2 SNEGSKA (reference sequence). V lost 4 bases, J lost 4 bases, and 4 bases stayed unmatched. The CDR3 extends over 14 amino acids. The CDR3 nucleotides read TGCAGTGCTACTAGCGGGAAGGGCACCGGGGAGCTGTTTTTT. It specifies CSATSGKGTGELFF.

V and J are TRBV5-1 and TRBJ2-5; 11 bases line up with TRBD2. With the DNA end fitting TRBJ2-7 better, the J assignment may be wrong. The germline V gene has CDR1 SGHRS and CDR2 YFSETQ. There are 14 residues in the CDR3. CDR3 in amino acids: CASRFTSGSYEQYF. Here the CDR3 DNA reads TGCGCCAGCAGATTTACTAGCGGGAGTTACGAGCAGTACTTC.

V gene TRBV7-2 combines with J gene TRBJ1-6; D is perhaps TRBD1 (5 bases). Germline CDR1 and CDR2: SGHTA and FQGNSA. The CDR3 is 16 amino acids. The germline V and J ends were trimmed by 1 base and 6 bases, with 13 bases remaining between them. Here the CDR3 reads CASSLESGGGNSPLHF. CDR3 sequence (DNA): TGTGCCAGCAGCTTAGAATCCGGGGGAGGTAATTCACCCCTCCACTTT.

The gene calls are TRBV13 and TRBJ2-7; D is perhaps TRBD1 (6 bases). This CDR3 comprises 13 residues. From germline, CDR1 is PRHDT and CDR2 FYEKMQ (reference sequence). Trimming stripped 5 bases from V and 4 bases from J, with 12 bases between. The CDR3 DNA is TGTGCCAGCAGCGACCGGACAGCGTACGAGCAGTACTTC. Translation gives CASSDRTAYEQYF.

J is TRBJ2-7 and V is TRBV2, with a tentative D call TRBD2 (5 bases). The CDR3 is 13 amino acids. The ends were cut back, 1 base at V and 7 bases at J, with 11 bases in the middle. Germline assignment: CDR1 SNHLY and CDR2 FYNNEI. The CDR3 region has the DNA TGTGCCAGCAGTGAAGACGGGGTGTTTGAGCAGTACTTC. It specifies CASSEDGVFEQYF.

V gene TRBV19 combines with J gene TRBJ2-5; possibly TRBD1 or TRBD2 for D (6 bases each). Germline-derived CDR1 and CDR2 are LNHDA and SQIVND (reference sequence). The CDR3 loop spans 15 amino acids. Trimming cost V 6 bases and J 5 bases, with 19 bases left between them. The CDR3 loop reads CASSPGRGRVETQYF. The CDR3 nucleotides are TGTGCCAGTAGCCCGGGCCGGGGGCGAGTGGAGACCCAGTACTTC. Variable domain in full (rest from reference TRBV19 and TRBJ2-5): DGGITQSPKYLFRKEGQNVTLSCEQNLNHDAMYWYRQDPGQGLRLIYYSQIVNDFQKGDIAEGYSVSREKKESFPLTVTSAQKNPTAFYLCASSPGRGRVETQYFGPGTRLLVL.

The V gene is TRBV6-5, the J gene TRBJ1-1; D gene unclear. Germline lookup yields CDR1 MNHEY and CDR2 SVGAGI. The ends were cut back, 7 bases at V and 3 bases at J, with 12 bases in the middle. The CDR3 is 13 amino acids. This CDR3 is CASTRGTYTEAFF. CDR3 DNA sequence: TGTGCCAGCACGCGTGGCACGTACACTGAAGCTTTCTTT.

This clonotype was seen a few times. The rearrangement joins TRBV7-9 to TRBJ2-1, with D unresolved. V dropped 4 bases and J dropped 10 bases, with 8 bases sitting between them. The CDR3 loop spans 11 amino acids. CDR1 is SEHNR and CDR2 is FQNEAQ in the germline V gene (reference sequence). CDR3 coding DNA: TGTGCCAGCAGCTCCACCAAGGAGCAGTTCTTC. Translation: CASSSTKEQFF.

The V gene is TRBV7-3, the J gene TRBJ2-1; 9 bases map to TRBD1. CDR3 length: 16 amino acids. The junction had 6 bases not matched to a gene; V was cut back by 0 bases and J by 6 bases. Germline V gives CDR1 SGHTA, CDR2 FQGTGA. The CDR3 reads CASSLTVGQGPNEQFF. In DNA form, the CDR3 reads TGTGCCAGCAGCTTAACTGTGGGACAGGGACCCAATGAGCAGTTCTTC.

This clonotype was observed a few times. V and J are TRBV5-1 and TRBJ2-5; D ambiguous. The J call could be wrong; TRBJ2-7 is a better fit for the DNA end. The germline V gene encodes CDR1 SGHRS and CDR2 YFSETQ. This CDR3 is built from 17 residues. DNA of the CDR3: TGCGCCAGCAGCTTGACCCCCGGGTCTCGGCCCCCCTCCGAGCAGTACTTC. Amino acid sequence: CASSLTPGSRPPSEQYF.

V is TRBV10-3 and J is TRBJ2-7, with TRBD1 matching over 12 bases. The CDR3 consists of 12 residues. Unmatched junction bases numbered 4, after V lost 11 bases and J lost 5 bases. CDR1 ENHRY and CDR2 SYGVKD come from the germline V gene. CDR3 coding DNA: TGTGCCGCCGGGACAGGGGGCAACGAGCAGTACTTC. This gives the protein CAAGTGGNEQYF.

This clonotype has at least ten counts. The J gene is TRBJ1-2, the V gene TRBV10-2, with TRBD1 as a possible D gene (6 bases). The V gene's germline CDR1 is WSHSY and CDR2 SAAADI. V was trimmed by 3 bases and J by 4 bases, leaving 21 bases between them. This CDR3 is 17 amino acids long. DNA for the CDR3: TGCGCCAGCAGTGACCCGACCCTATCCGGGACAACCTATGGCTACACCTTC. Its translation is CASSDPTLSGTTYGYTF.

The V and J genes are TRBV20-1 and TRBJ1-5; possible D gene TRBD1, 5 bases. CDR3 length: 16 amino acids. The germline gives CDR1 DFQATT, CDR2 SNEGSKA (reference sequence). V was shortened by 0 bases and J by 0 bases, with 12 bases between the two germline ends. CDR3 nucleotides: TGCAGTGCTAGAGATCGTTACCAGGGTAGCAATCAGCCCCAGCATTTT. Residues: CSARDRYQGSNQPQHF.

The chain recombines TRBV7-3 with TRBJ2-1, with a tentative D call TRBD2 (6 bases). From germline, CDR1 is SGHTA and CDR2 FQGTGA. The CDR3 sequence is 13 residues long. Trimming shortened V by 1 base and J by 10 bases, and 11 bases separated the two germline ends. CDR3 nucleotides: TGTGCCAGCAGCTTAATGGGCGGGGTGGAGCAGTTCTTC. Amino acid sequence: CASSLMGGVEQFF.

The chain has TRBV24-1 and TRBJ2-7; no clear D. Trimming cost V 3 bases and J 0 bases, with 14 bases left between them. The CDR3 has 16 amino acids. Germline V gives CDR1 KGHDR, CDR2 SFDVKD. CDR3 nucleotides: TGTGCCACCAGTGATCTTTGGACGGCTAGCTCCTACGAGCAGTACTTC. This sequence encodes CATSDLWTASSYEQYF.

V is TRBV6-1 and J is TRBJ2-1; the D is unclear. CDR1 and CDR2 from the germline V gene are MNHNS and SASEGT. The CDR3 contains 14 residues. The V gene lost 0 bases and the J gene lost 3 bases, with 6 bases spanning the gap. The DNA of the CDR3 is TGTGCCAGCAGTGAAGCGCTACTCTACAATGAGCAGTTCTTC. It codes for CASSEALLYNEQFF.

Details on this clonotype: Germline and junction disagree at one end, which may indicate a read error. V gene TRBV4-2 combines with J gene TRBJ1-1; maybe TRBD1 (5 bases). The CDR3 runs to 14 residues. From germline, CDR1 is LGHNA and CDR2 YNFKEQ. The CDR3 nucleotides read TGTGCCAGCAACCAAGGGGACGAGGCCACTGAAGCTTTCTTT. Encoded protein: CASNQGDEATEAFF.

The gene calls are TRBV28 and TRBJ2-7; D is possibly TRBD2 (5 bases). V was shortened by 5 bases and J by 0 bases, with 14 bases between the two germline ends. CDR3 size: 15 residues. CDR1 is MDHEN, CDR2 SYDVKM, per germline. CDR3 nucleotides: TGTGCCAGCAGTAAACACCGGGATTACTCCTACGAGCAGTACTTC. Its protein is CASSKHRDYSYEQYF.

This clonotype has just one count. The V and J genes are TRBV24-1 and TRBJ2-1, with D possibly being TRBD2 (5 bases). The V gene's germline CDR1 is KGHDR and CDR2 SFDVKD. The CDR3 extends over 12 amino acids. Trimming removed 10 bases from V and 6 bases from J, with 12 bases in between. The CDR3 sequence: CATRGGGNEQFF. The CDR3 DNA is TGTGCCACGCGAGGAGGAGGCAATGAGCAGTTCTTC.

This clonotype has just a few counts. The V gene is TRBV25-1, the J gene TRBJ2-1, with 12 bases lining up with TRBD2. The germline V gene has CDR1 MGHDK and CDR2 SYGVNS. The CDR3 is made up of 15 amino acids. Germline trimming cut 6 bases from V and 8 bases from J; bases unmatched to any gene: 8. The CDR3: CASSWTSGIGHEQFF. DNA for the CDR3: TGTGCCAGCAGCTGGACTAGCGGGATAGGCCATGAGCAGTTCTTC.

In its sample, this clonotype was seen once. V usage is TRBV2 and J usage is TRBJ2-5; weak D call: TRBD1 (5 bases). The CDR3 runs 11 residues. Trimming pared 11 bases from V and 4 bases from J, leaving 11 bases between. Germline CDR1 and CDR2: SNHLY and FYNNEI. CDR3 bases: TGTGCCGACAGAGACCGAGAGACCCAGTACTTC. It is translated as CADRDRETQYF.